These 22 T cell receptor beta chains were sequenced from one sample in a study of OX40 agonist ivuxolimab in advanced cancers. Assay: immunoSEQ multiplex PCR; the TCRdb copy retains only in-frame clones and omits some. Among under 85,000 clones listed, about 86% were seen once. The sample here was CD4+ or CD8+ T cells sorted from blood, taken in a trial of the OX40 agonist ivuxolimab. Receptors originate from an adult with an advanced solid tumor such as melanoma, head and neck, liver or kidney cancer.

V is TRBV5-1 and J is TRBJ1-2; no reliable D call. Germline CDR1 SGHRS, CDR2 YFSETQ. Trimming took off 1 base at V and 8 bases at J, with 18 bases between the two ends. This CDR3 contains 15 residues. CDR3 DNA sequence: TGCGCCAGCAGCTTGATTCTCGGAGCAGATCGCGGCTACACCTTC. Translated: CASSLILGADRGYTF.

The V call is TRBV4-1, the J call TRBJ1-4; D not certain. The ends were cut back, 4 bases at V and 5 bases at J, with 11 bases in the middle. Germline CDR1 MGHRA, CDR2 YSYEKL. The CDR3 is 14 amino acids. The CDR3 nucleotides are TGCGCCAGCAGCCGGGTTGTGGTAAATGAAAAACTGTTTTTT. It yields the protein CASSRVVVNEKLFF.

The rearrangement links TRBV4-2 to TRBJ2-3; D not resolved. Trimming took off 4 bases at V and 2 bases at J, with 13 bases between the two ends. CDR1 is LGHNA, CDR2 YNFKEQ, per germline. This CDR3 has 15 amino acids. For the CDR3, the DNA is TGTGCCAGCAGCCGAGAGTCAGAGCCCACAGATACGCAGTATTTT. Amino acids: CASSRESEPTDTQYF.

The genes are TRBV5-1 and TRBJ2-7; TRBD2 might be the D (6 bases). Germline V CDR1 and CDR2: SGHRS, YFSETQ. V shed 7 bases and J shed 2 bases, with 19 bases lying between them. The CDR3 totals 15 residues. CDR3 DNA sequence: TGCGCCAGCTGGGGTGAGAACGGACTACCCTACGAGCAGTACTTC. It translates to CASWGENGLPYEQYF.

Only one count was recorded for this clone. The V and J genes are TRBV10-3 and TRBJ2-7; D might be TRBD2 (6 bases). V was clipped by 7 bases and J by 6 bases, with 16 bases between them. The V gene's germline CDR1 is ENHRY and CDR2 SYGVKD. The length of the CDR3 is 13 residues. In nucleotides, the CDR3 is TGTGCCATCACTACCCTGCAGGGAGGCGAGCAGTACTTC. Residues: CAITTLQGGEQYF.

CDR3 DNA: TGTGCCAGCAGCCCAACCCGTCAGGCCGATACGCAGTATTTT. Its translation is CASSPTRQADTQYF. The chain uses TRBV5-4 and TRBJ2-3; the D is unclear. The CDR3 sequence is 14 residues long. Germline V gene lookup returns CDR1 SGHNT and CDR2 YYREEE (reference sequence). Trimming removed 4 bases at V and 6 bases at J, with 15 bases between.

The CDR3 is CASSQGGYTDTQYF. In DNA, the CDR3 is TGTGCCAGCAGCCAGGGGGGCTACACAGATACGCAGTATTTT. The rearrangement uses TRBV5-4 and TRBJ2-3; tentatively, D is TRBD1 (7 bases). Germline V gene lookup returns CDR1 SGHNT and CDR2 YYREEE (reference sequence). The ends were cut back, 4 bases at V and 2 bases at J, with 11 bases in the middle. The CDR3 contains 14 residues. The variable domain in full, with the rest retrieved from reference TRBV5-4 and TRBJ2-3, is ETGVTQSPTHLIKTRGQQVTLRCSSQSGHNTVSWYQQALGQGPQFIFQYYREEENGRGNFPPRFSGLQFPNYSSELNVNALELDDSALYLCASSQGGYTDTQYFGPGTRLTVL.

The genes are TRBV30 and TRBJ1-4, with TRBD1 matching over 10 bases. The CDR3 runs 13 residues. Germline CDR1 is GTSNPN and CDR2 is SVGIG (reference sequence). The trim removed 3 bases at V and 7 bases at J, leaving 2 bases unmatched. The CDR3 DNA reads TGTGCCTGGAGAGGGACAGGGGTTGAAAAACTGTTTTTT. Its protein product is CAWRGTGVEKLFF. Full variable domain (missing parts from reference TRBV30 and TRBJ1-4): SQTIHQWPATLVQPVGSPLSLECTVEGTSNPNLYWYRQAAGRGLQLLFYSVGIGQISSEVPQNLSASRPQDRQFILSSKKLLLSDSGFYLCAWRGTGVEKLFFGSGTQLSVL.

The chain employs TRBV5-6 and TRBJ1-4; TRBD1 matches 7 bases. After removal of 5 bases from V and 4 bases from J, the junction contained 11 bases not matched to a gene. The CDR3 is 16 amino acids. In germline, CDR1 is SGHDT, CDR2 YYEEEE. CDR3 region: CASSLNFRDSNEKLFF. DNA for the CDR3: TGTGCCAGCAGTTTAAACTTCCGGGACAGTAATGAAAAACTGTTTTTT.

This chain links TRBV5-5 with TRBJ2-2, with D possibly matching TRBD2 (5 bases). Germline loops: CDR1 SGHKS, CDR2 YYEKEE (reference sequence). The CDR3 covers 17 residues. Trimming removed 0 bases at V and 0 bases at J, with 12 bases between. In DNA, the CDR3 is TGTGCCAGCAGCTTGGGAGCGAGGGCTACGAACACCGGGGAGCTGTTTTTT. Translated: CASSLGARATNTGELFF.

The J gene is TRBJ2-1, the V gene TRBV4-1; D is unclear. The CDR3 has 16 amino acids. Germline CDR1 is MGHRA and CDR2 is YSYEKL. The ends were cut back, 2 bases at V and 7 bases at J, with 18 bases in the middle. In DNA form, the CDR3 reads TGCGCCAGCAGCCAACTTGGAGATTATTCGGTAAATGAGCAGTTCTTC. The encoded protein is CASSQLGDYSVNEQFF.

This rearrangement joins TRBV7-2 to TRBJ2-1; TRBD2 is a possible D gene (6 bases). Germline CDR1 SGHTA, CDR2 FQGNSA. Trimming left V 7 bases short and J 3 bases short, with 10 bases between. CDR3 size: 13 residues. CDR3 protein: CASTSGGYNEQFF. CDR3 DNA sequence: TGTGCCAGCACCTCCGGGGGCTACAATGAGCAGTTCTTC.

V is TRBV29-1 and J is TRBJ2-3, with D hard to call. In germline, CDR1 is SQVTM, CDR2 ANQGSEA. The CDR3 contains 15 residues. Trimming stripped 1 base from V and 8 bases from J, with 19 bases between. The DNA of the CDR3 is TGCAGCGTTGAAGGCACCACCGAGATCTGGGGTACGCAGTATTTT. This sequence encodes CSVEGTTEIWGTQYF.

This chain joins TRBV7-9 and TRBJ2-3; perhaps TRBD2 as D (6 bases). V was pared by 2 bases and J by 3 bases, with 9 bases between. The CDR3 extends over 14 amino acids. CDR1 is SEHNR, CDR2 FQNEAQ, per germline (reference sequence). The CDR3 DNA follows: TGTGCCAGCAGCTTAACTAGCAGAACAGATACGCAGTATTTT. Amino acids: CASSLTSRTDTQYF.

The J gene is TRBJ1-2, the V gene TRBV9; 7 bases line up with TRBD1. The CDR3 has 13 amino acids. J gave up 5 bases and V 10 bases, and 11 bases lay outside the gene matches. Germline-derived CDR1 and CDR2 are SGDLS and YYNGEE. CDR3 nucleotides: TGTGCCTCCAGCACGGGACAGCCATATGGCTACACCTTC. Its translation is CASSTGQPYGYTF.

This chain joins TRBV7-2 and TRBJ1-3; D unclear. The germline V gene encodes CDR1 SGHTA and CDR2 FQGNSA. The CDR3 contains 15 residues. The germline V and J ends were trimmed by 1 base and 3 bases, with 10 bases remaining between them. As DNA, the CDR3 is TGTGCCAGCAGCTTAGGTTATAGGGATGGAAACACCATATATTTT. Translated, it gives CASSLGYRDGNTIYF.

This chain connects TRBV11-2 to TRBJ2-7; D uncertain. Germline V gene data show CDR1 as SGHAT and CDR2 as FQNNGV. The V gene lost 2 bases and the J gene lost 7 bases, with 15 bases spanning the gap. The CDR3 covers 14 residues. CDR3 DNA sequence: TGTGCCAGCAGCTTATCAGGCAGGCTGGGGGAGCAGTACTTC. It specifies CASSLSGRLGEQYF.

The genes are TRBV4-2 and TRBJ1-5, with D possibly TRBD1 on 6 matching bases. The CDR3 is 15 residues long. The V gene lost 3 bases and the J gene lost 3 bases, with 12 bases spanning the gap. CDR1 is LGHNA and CDR2 is YNFKEQ in the germline V gene. Here the CDR3 DNA reads TGTGCCAGCAGCCAGGATTACAGGGACAATCAGCCCCAGCATTTT. Translated: CASSQDYRDNQPQHF.

This chain joins TRBV6-5 and TRBJ1-5; a weak D match, TRBD1 (6 bases). This CDR3 is built from 15 residues. Germline CDR1 and CDR2: MNHEY and SVGAGI. V was trimmed by 0 bases and J by 6 bases, leaving 12 bases between them. In nucleotides, the CDR3 is TGTGCCAGCAGTTACTCAGGGGGGACGACTCAGCCCCAGCATTTT. Translated: CASSYSGGTTQPQHF.

The rearrangement links TRBV19 to TRBJ1-1; the D is unclear. Trimming took off 4 bases at V and 2 bases at J, with 8 bases between the two ends. Germline lookup yields CDR1 LNHDA and CDR2 SQIVND (reference sequence). The CDR3 extends over 13 amino acids. CDR3 nucleotides: TGTGCCAGTAGTAACCGACGAAACACTGAAGCTTTCTTT. Its protein product is CASSNRRNTEAFF.

The rearrangement joins TRBV28 to TRBJ1-5, with 7 nucleotides matching TRBD1. The junction had 6 bases not matched to a gene; V was cut back by 2 bases and J by 11 bases. CDR1 and CDR2 (germline): MDHEN, SYDVKM. CDR3 length: 13 amino acids. The CDR3 DNA reads as TGTGCCAGCAGTTTAGGGACAGAGATCACCCAGCATTTT. It specifies CASSLGTEITQHF.

V gene TRBV5-4 combines with J gene TRBJ2-1; 7 bases are a match to TRBD2. Losses at the gene ends were 0 bases for V and 2 bases for J; bases not matched to a gene: 2. The V gene's germline CDR1 is SGHNT and CDR2 YYREEE (reference sequence). The CDR3 sequence is 15 residues long. CDR3 region: CASSLGDYPYNEQFF. CDR3 DNA sequence: TGTGCCAGCAGCTTGGGGGACTACCCCTACAATGAGCAGTTCTTC.